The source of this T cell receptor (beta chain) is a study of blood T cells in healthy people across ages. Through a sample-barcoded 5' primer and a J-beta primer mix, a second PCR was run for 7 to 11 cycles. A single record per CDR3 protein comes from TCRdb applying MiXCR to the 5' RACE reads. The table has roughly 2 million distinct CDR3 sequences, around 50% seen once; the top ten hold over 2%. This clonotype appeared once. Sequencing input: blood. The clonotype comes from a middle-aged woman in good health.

The CDR3 DNA reads as TGTGCCAGCAGAGCAGGCATGGTTCAAGAGACCCAGTTCTTC. Translation: CASRAGMVQETQFF. The chain carries TRBV2 and TRBJ2-1; no definite D call. The CDR3 length is 14 residues. Germline V gives CDR1 SNHLY, CDR2 FYNNEI. Trimming removed 6 bases from V and 13 bases from J, with 22 bases in between.